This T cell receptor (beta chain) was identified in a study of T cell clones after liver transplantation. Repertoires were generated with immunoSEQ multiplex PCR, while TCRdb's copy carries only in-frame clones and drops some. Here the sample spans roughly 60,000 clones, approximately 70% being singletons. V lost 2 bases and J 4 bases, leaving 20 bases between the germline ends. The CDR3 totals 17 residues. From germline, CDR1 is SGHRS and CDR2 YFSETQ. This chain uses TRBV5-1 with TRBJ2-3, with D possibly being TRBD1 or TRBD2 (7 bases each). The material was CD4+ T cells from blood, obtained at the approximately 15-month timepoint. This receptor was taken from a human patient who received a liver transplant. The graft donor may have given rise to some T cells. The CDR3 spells CASSLVLDRAGADTQYF. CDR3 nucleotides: TGCGCCAGCAGCTTAGTCCTAGACAGGGCGGGGGCAGATACGCAGTATTTT.